This TCR beta chain was documented in a study of T cells in Graves' hyperthyroidism and ophthalmopathy. Study-wide findings and caveats: The model foresaw ophthalmopathy a median approximately 6.3 months prior to onset.

There were TCR beta CDR3 regions amplified from RNA transcripts. The TCR CDR3 first-round RT-PCR relied on the HTBI primer set. Each CDR3 protein is one row after TCRdb ran MiXCR on the multiplex PCR reads. The sample lists about 380,000 distinct CDR3 sequences, about a fifth occurring once. As concerns this clonotype: Its antigen is not identified.

The V gene end was trimmed by 7 bases and the J gene end by 4 bases; junction bases not matched to a gene: 6. The V gene's germline CDR1 is DFQATT and CDR2 SNEGSKA (reference sequence). The CDR3 has 13 residues. Sequenced sample: blood. The gene calls are TRBV20-1 and TRBJ2-2; the match to TRBD1 covers 7 bases. The source of this sequence is a man younger than 35 with Graves' ophthalmopathy. The CDR3 here is CSVHRDSTGELFF. The CDR3 bases are TGCAGTGTACACAGGGACAGCACCGGGGAGCTGTTTTTT.